This is a list of T cell receptor beta chains from one sample in a study of shared clonotypes between healthy human individuals. Sequencing used immunoSEQ multiplex PCR; TCRdb keeps in-frame clones, though not all of them. The data contain more than 1.2 million clones, about 98.5% of them singletons. Sequencing was performed on naive CD4+ T cells sorted from blood. These receptors all come from a man aged 25-45 years in good health. The CDR3 runs from the conserved cysteine through the conserved F or W. D genes are given only for firm matches. Clone size, where shown, is once, few, many, or a class for clones that have expanded.

- | TRBJ2-3 | TRBV28 | - | TGTGCCAGCAGTTTATCAGGGTACGCAGATACGCAGTATTTT | CASSLSGYADTQYF
- | TRBJ2-3 | TRBV21-1 | - | TGTGCCAGCAGCAGACTAGCGGGAGTCACAGATACGCAGTATTTT | CASSRLAGVTDTQYF
- | TRBJ2-1 | TRBV11-3 | - | TGTGCCAGCAGCACTAGCCTAGGTGCTGAGCAGTTCTTC | CASSTSLGAEQFF
- | TRBJ2-7 | TRBV29-1 | - | TGCAGCGTTGAAGACGGGGGATCCTACGAGCAGTACTTC | CSVEDGGSYEQYF
once | TRBJ2-1 | TRBV7-8 | TRBD2 | TGTGCCAGCAGCCACACCCTAGCGGGAGGCTCCTACAATGAGCAGTTCTTC | CASSHTLAGGSYNEQFF
- | TRBJ2-7 | TRBV7-9 | TRBD2 | TGTGCCAGCAGCTCTTTAGCGGGACCAACCTACGAGCAGTACTTC | CASSSLAGPTYEQYF
- | TRBJ1-5 | TRBV7-2 | - | TGTGCCAGCAGCCCCCCCAATCAGCCCCAGCATTTT | CASSPPNQPQHF
- | TRBJ2-3 | TRBV5-1 | TRBD2 | TGCGCCAGCAGCTTTGAGCGGGAGGGCCATGGTACGCAGTATTTT | CASSFEREGHGTQYF
- | TRBJ1-1 | TRBV29-1 | - | TGCAGCATCCGGGACATGGACACTGAAGCTTTCTTT | CSIRDMDTEAFF
- | TRBJ2-1 | TRBV11-2 | TRBD2 | TGTGCCAGCAGCCGACGACTAGCGGAATACAATGAGCAGTTCTTC | CASSRRLAEYNEQFF
- | TRBJ1-5 | TRBV7-2 | - | TGTGCCAGCAGCTTGGTGCAGAATCAGCCCCAGCATTTT | CASSLVQNQPQHF
- | TRBJ1-4 | TRBV9 | - | TGTGCCAGCAGCGTAGGGACAGCTAATGAAAAACTGTTTTTT | CASSVGTANEKLFF
- | TRBJ1-4 | TRBV7-4 | - | TGTGCCAGCAAGCGGGGAACTAATGAAAAACTGTTTTTT | CASKRGTNEKLFF
- | TRBJ1-1 | TRBV5-5 | TRBD1 | TGTGCCAGCAGCTTCGGACAGGGGAACACTGAAGCTTTCTTT | CASSFGQGNTEAFF
- | TRBJ2-1 | TRBV7-2 | - | TGTGCCAGCAGCTGGAGGGCAGGGAATGAGCAGTTCTTC | CASSWRAGNEQFF
- | TRBJ2-3 | TRBV6-6 | - | TGTGCCAGCAGTTACGTACTAGATACGCAGTATTTT | CASSYVLDTQYF
- | TRBJ2-3 | TRBV12-5 | TRBD2 | TGTGCTAGTGGTTTGTGGTTGGCGGGAGGCGCAGATACGCAGTATTTT | CASGLWLAGGADTQYF
- | TRBJ1-1 | TRBV27 | - | TGTGCCAGCAGCTTCCATCCGGGGGGGAACACTGAAGCTTTCTTT | CASSFHPGGNTEAFF
- | TRBJ1-1 | TRBV5-1 | - | TGCGCCAGCAGCGTGGGGCGGGTGCACACTGAAGCTTTCTTT | CASSVGRVHTEAFF
- | TRBJ2-7 | TRBV28 | TRBD2 | TGTGCCAGCAGGGAGGCCGGGACTAGCGGGAGTATCCTCCACGAGCAGTACTTC | CASREAGTSGSILHEQYF
- | TRBJ2-5 | TRBV6-6 | TRBD2 | TGTGCCAGCAGTTACTCGAGACTAGCGGAGACCCAGTACTTC | CASSYSRLAETQYF
- | TRBJ1-3 | TRBV4-1 | - | TGCGCCAGCAGCCAACGTCAACTGCTGTATGGAAACACCATATATTTT | CASSQRQLLYGNTIYF
- | TRBJ2-2 | TRBV4-2 | TRBD2 | TGTGCCAGCAGCCAAATTAGCGGGAGGCGAACCGGGGAGCTGTTTTTT | CASSQISGRRTGELFF
- | TRBJ1-3 | TRBV7-9 | - | TGTGCCAGCAGCTTAGAGCGGGTCTCTGGAAACACCATATATTTT | CASSLERVSGNTIYF
- | TRBJ2-5 | TRBV18 | TRBD1 | TGTGCCAGCTCACGGGGACAGGGGTCGGAGACCCAGTACTTC | CASSRGQGSETQYF